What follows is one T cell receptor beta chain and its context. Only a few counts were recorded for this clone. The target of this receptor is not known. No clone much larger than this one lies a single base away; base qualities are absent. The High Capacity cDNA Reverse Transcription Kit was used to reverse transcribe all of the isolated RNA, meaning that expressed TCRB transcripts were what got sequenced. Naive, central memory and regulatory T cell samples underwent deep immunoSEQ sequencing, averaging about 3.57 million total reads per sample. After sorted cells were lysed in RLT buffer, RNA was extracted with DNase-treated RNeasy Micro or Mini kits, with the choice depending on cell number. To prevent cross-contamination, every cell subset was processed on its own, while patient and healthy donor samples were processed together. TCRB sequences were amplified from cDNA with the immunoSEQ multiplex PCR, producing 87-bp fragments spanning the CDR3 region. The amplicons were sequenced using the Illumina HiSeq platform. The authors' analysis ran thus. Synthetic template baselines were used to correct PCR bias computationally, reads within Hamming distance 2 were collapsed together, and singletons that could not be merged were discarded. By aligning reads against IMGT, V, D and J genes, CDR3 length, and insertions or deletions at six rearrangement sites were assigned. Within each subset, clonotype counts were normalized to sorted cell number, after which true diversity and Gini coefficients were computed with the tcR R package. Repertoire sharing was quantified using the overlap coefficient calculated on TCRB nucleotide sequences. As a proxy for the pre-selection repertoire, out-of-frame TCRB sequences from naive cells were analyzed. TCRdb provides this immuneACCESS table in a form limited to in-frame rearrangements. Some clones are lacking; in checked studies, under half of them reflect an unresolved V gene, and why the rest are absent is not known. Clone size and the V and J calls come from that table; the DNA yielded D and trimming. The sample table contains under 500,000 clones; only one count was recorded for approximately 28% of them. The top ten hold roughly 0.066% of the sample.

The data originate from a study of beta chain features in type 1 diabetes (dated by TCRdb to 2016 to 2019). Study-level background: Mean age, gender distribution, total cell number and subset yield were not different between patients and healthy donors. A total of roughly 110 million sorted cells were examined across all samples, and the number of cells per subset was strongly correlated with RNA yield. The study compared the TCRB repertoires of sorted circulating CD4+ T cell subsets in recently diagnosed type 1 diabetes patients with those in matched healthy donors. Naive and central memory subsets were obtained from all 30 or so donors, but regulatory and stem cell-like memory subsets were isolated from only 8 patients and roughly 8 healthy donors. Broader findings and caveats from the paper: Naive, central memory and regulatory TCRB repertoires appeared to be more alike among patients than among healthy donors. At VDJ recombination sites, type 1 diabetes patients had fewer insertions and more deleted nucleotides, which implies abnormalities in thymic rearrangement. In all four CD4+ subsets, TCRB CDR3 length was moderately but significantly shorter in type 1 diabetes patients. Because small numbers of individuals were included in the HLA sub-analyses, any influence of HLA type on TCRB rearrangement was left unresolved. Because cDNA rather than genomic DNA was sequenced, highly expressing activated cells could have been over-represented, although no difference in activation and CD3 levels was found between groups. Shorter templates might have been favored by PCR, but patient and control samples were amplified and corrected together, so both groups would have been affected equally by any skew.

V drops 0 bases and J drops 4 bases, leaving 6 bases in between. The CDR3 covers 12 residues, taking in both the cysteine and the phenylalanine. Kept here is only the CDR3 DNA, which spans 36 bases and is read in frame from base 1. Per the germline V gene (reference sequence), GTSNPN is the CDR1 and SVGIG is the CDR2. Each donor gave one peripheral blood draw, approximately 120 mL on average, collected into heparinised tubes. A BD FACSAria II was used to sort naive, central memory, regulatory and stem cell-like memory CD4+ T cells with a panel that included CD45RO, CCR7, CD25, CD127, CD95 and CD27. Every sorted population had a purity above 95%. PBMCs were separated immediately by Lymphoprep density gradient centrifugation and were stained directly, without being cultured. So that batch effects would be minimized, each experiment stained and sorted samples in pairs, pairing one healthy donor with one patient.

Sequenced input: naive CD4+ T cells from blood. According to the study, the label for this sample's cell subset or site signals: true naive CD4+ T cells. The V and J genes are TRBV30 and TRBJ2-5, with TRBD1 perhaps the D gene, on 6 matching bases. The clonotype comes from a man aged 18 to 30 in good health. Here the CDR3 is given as CAWSVGAETQYF. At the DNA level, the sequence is TGTGCCTGGAGTGTGGGGGCAGAGACCCAGTACTTC.